These 7 T cell receptor beta chains came from one sample sequenced in a study of blood T cell repertoires in COVID-19. The repertoire was sequenced with immunoSEQ multiplex PCR; TCRdb's copy has only in-frame clones and lacks some. The sample lists 130,000 to 150,000 clones, roughly 86% occurring once. The sample taken for sequencing was peripheral blood. The receptors were gathered from a woman aged 45-65 years with acute or convalescent COVID-19.

The chain carries TRBV2 and TRBJ2-3; 8 bases are shared with TRBD2. From germline, CDR1 is SNHLY and CDR2 FYNNEI. V gave up 7 bases and J gave up 4 bases; unmatched junction bases: 13. The CDR3 runs to 16 residues. Here the CDR3 reads CASKSQLAGMADTQYF. CDR3 sequence (DNA): TGTGCCAGCAAATCACAATTAGCGGGGATGGCAGATACGCAGTATTTT.

CDR3 loop: CASSLGDRERRGGAFF. The CDR3 DNA sequence: TGTGCCAGCAGCTTGGGGGACAGGGAGAGGCGTGGGGGAGCTTTCTTT. The V and J genes are TRBV5-8 and TRBJ1-1, with 9 bases matching TRBD1. The ends lost 0 bases at V and 10 bases at J; junction bases unmatched: 13. Looked up from germline, CDR1 is SGHTS and CDR2 is YDEGEE. This CDR3 region has 16 residues.

The chain recombines TRBV28 with TRBJ2-1; D unresolved. The CDR3 runs to 12 residues. Germline CDR1 is MDHEN and CDR2 is SYDVKM. Trimming removed 2 bases at V and 9 bases at J, with 8 bases between. The CDR3 is CASSLSAPEQFF. CDR3 DNA sequence: TGTGCCAGCAGTTTAAGCGCTCCTGAGCAGTTCTTC.

This chain joins TRBV29-1 and TRBJ1-3; 9 bases fit TRBD1. The CDR3 loop spans 13 amino acids. Unmatched junction bases numbered 5, after V lost 3 bases and J lost 8 bases. Germline lookup yields CDR1 SQVTM and CDR2 ANQGSEA. The CDR3 region has the DNA TGCAGCGTTGAGTGGGGACAGGGAGACACCATATATTTT. Translated, it gives CSVEWGQGDTIYF.

This rearrangement joins TRBV30 to TRBJ2-3; TRBD2 agrees at 7 bases. Germline V gene sequence: CDR1 GTSNPN, CDR2 SVGIG (reference sequence). The CDR3 runs 16 residues. V lost 3 bases, J lost 0 bases, and 9 bases stayed unmatched. The CDR3, as DNA: TGTGCCTGGAGCGATCTCGCGGGGGACAGCACAGATACGCAGTATTTT. Protein: CAWSDLAGDSTDTQYF. The full variable domain, rest sourced from reference TRBV30 and TRBJ2-3, is SQTIHQWPATLVQPVGSPLSLECTVEGTSNPNLYWYRQAAGRGLQLLFYSVGIGQISSEVPQNLSASRPQDRQFILSSKKLLLSDSGFYLCAWSDLAGDSTDTQYFGPGTRLTVL.

The V gene is TRBV5-5, the J gene TRBJ2-3, with 8 bases identical to TRBD2. This CDR3 has 16 amino acids. Germline V gives CDR1 SGHKS, CDR2 YYEKEE (reference sequence). V was clipped by 3 bases and J by 2 bases; unmatched bases: 8. The CDR3: CASSSHLAGFTDTQYF. As DNA, the CDR3 is TGTGCCAGCAGCTCCCATTTAGCGGGGTTCACAGATACGCAGTATTTT.

The gene calls are TRBV19 and TRBJ1-4; TRBD1 agrees at 7 bases. Germline V gives CDR1 LNHDA, CDR2 SQIVND (reference sequence). This CDR3 contains 15 residues. Trimming cost V 5 bases and J 4 bases; bases outside gene matches: 7. This CDR3 reads CASSPRTGVNEKLFF. CDR3 DNA: TGTGCCAGTAGTCCTCGGACAGGAGTTAATGAAAAACTGTTTTTT.